This T cell receptor beta chain was retrieved from a study of T-cell memory formation after mild COVID-19. Study context: The two donors had largely donor-specific TCR clusters.

Via MiXCR, TCRdb re-called the 5' RACE reads, giving one row per CDR3 protein. The table has under 110,000 distinct CDR3 sequences, about an eighth seen once; the top ten hold 27%. Germline values: CDR1 MNHEY, CDR2 SMNVEV (reference sequence). The CDR3 extends over 14 amino acids. J gave up 4 bases and V 7 bases, and 5 bases lay outside the gene matches. The sequenced sample was PBMCs or a T cell subset sorted from them (not recorded which). The sequence derives from an adult woman who had mild COVID-19 (a few samples of this study predate the infection). Cell type and time point are not known. V is TRBV27 and J is TRBJ1-1; 11 nucleotides match TRBD1. CDR3 residues: CASMRGTGGTEAFF. CDR3 DNA: TGTGCCAGCATGAGAGGGACAGGGGGCACTGAAGCTTTCTTT.